One sample yielded the 4 T cell receptor beta chains listed below, sequenced in a study of Graves' ophthalmopathy and Graves' hyperthyroidism. RNA transcripts provided the template for amplifying TCR beta CDR3 regions. HTBI-primed first-round RT-PCR preceded second-round multiplex PCR. MiXCR, run by TCRdb on the multiplex PCR reads, gives a single entry per CDR3 protein. The sample yields approximately 460,000 distinct CDR3 sequences, around an eighth seen once. Sequencing used blood. These receptors were collected from a woman aged 25-40 years with Graves' ophthalmopathy.

This clonotype was seen many times. CDR3 protein: CASSYARNTEAFF. DNA of the CDR3: TGTGCCAGCAGTTACGCCCGGAACACTGAAGCTTTCTTT. J is TRBJ1-1 and V is TRBV6-5; D gene ambiguous. This CDR3 region has 13 residues. Per germline, CDR1 MNHEY and CDR2 SVGAGI. V shed 2 bases and J shed 1 base, with 5 bases lying between them.

This clonotype has more than one count but fewer than ten. The chain joins TRBV2 to TRBJ2-1, with D perhaps being TRBD1 or TRBD2 (5 bases each). Germline CDR1 reads SNHLY; CDR2 reads FYNNEI. V gave up 6 bases and J gave up 9 bases, with 21 bases separating them. The CDR3 is 15 amino acids. The DNA of the CDR3 is TGTGCCAGCAGCTCCGGGACCACCCGTTTTAGTGAGCAGTTCTTC. This codes for CASSSGTTRFSEQFF.

The gene calls are TRBV2 and TRBJ1-1; D perhaps matches TRBD1 (6 bases). CDR3 length: 15 amino acids. CDR1 and CDR2 (germline): SNHLY, FYNNEI. V lost 2 bases to trimming and J lost 4 bases, with 14 bases between them. The CDR3 sequence is CASSEQFGGGTEAFF. CDR3 in DNA: TGTGCCAGCAGTGAACAGTTCGGGGGCGGCACTGAAGCTTTCTTT. Supplemented by reference TRBV2 and TRBJ1-1, the full variable domain reads EPEVTQTPSHQVTQMGQEVILRCVPISNHLYFYWYRQILGQKVEFLVSFYNNEISEKSEIFDDQFSVERPDGSNFTLKIRSTKLEDSAMYFCASSEQFGGGTEAFFGQGTRLTVV.

In this sample, this clonotype turned up many times. The chain recombines TRBV20-1 with TRBJ2-5; D is possibly TRBD2 (6 bases). V lost 3 bases, J lost 4 bases, and 12 bases lay in between. Germline V gene data show CDR1 as DFQATT and CDR2 as SNEGSKA (reference sequence). The CDR3 is 13 residues long. In nucleotides, the CDR3 is TGCAGTGCTAGCCCGGAGGGGCGAGAGACCCAGTACTTC. Translating it yields CSASPEGRETQYF.